A selection of T cell receptor beta chains follows, all from one sample in a study of blood T cell repertoires in COVID-19. Using immunoSEQ multiplex PCR, the repertoire was profiled, and TCRdb retains in-frame clones only, with some absent. The table has about 150,000 clones, roughly 88% seen once; the top ten hold 0.6% to 0.65%. The sequencing sample was made of peripheral blood. Every receptor here comes from a man in his sixties with COVID-19, enrolled during active disease. The CDR3 runs from the conserved cysteine through the conserved F or W. D genes are given only for firm matches. Clone size is stated in some rows and not others, as once, few, many or a class when expanded.

v_gene,abundance,j_gene,d_gene,CDR3aa,CDR3nt
TRBV28,.,TRBJ2-4,.,CASGGAPNIQYF,TGTGCCAGCGGGGGGGCCCCTAACATTCAGTACTTC
TRBV25-1,once,TRBJ2-7,.,CASTSSYEQYF,TGTGCCAGCACCTCCTCCTACGAGCAGTACTTC
TRBV12-5,.,TRBJ2-5,TRBD2,CASALGAGGQETQYF,TGTGCTAGTGCCTTAGGTGCGGGGGGGCAGGAGACCCAGTACTTC
TRBV5-1,.,TRBJ2-7,TRBD2,CASSPRDPGGEQYF,TGCGCCAGCAGTCCCCGAGACCCGGGAGGCGAGCAGTACTTC
TRBV6-5,.,TRBJ2-3,.,CASNEGPGTDTQYF,TGTGCCAGCAACGAAGGACCGGGGACAGATACGCAGTATTTT
TRBV27,.,TRBJ2-7,TRBD2,CASSPQTGSGGKYF,TGTGCCAGCAGTCCTCAGACAGGATCGGGGGGGAAGTACTTC
TRBV9,.,TRBJ2-3,.,CASSVAGGLLDTQYF,TGTGCCAGCAGCGTAGCGGGGGGCCTTTTGGATACGCAGTATTTT
TRBV6-2/TRBV6-3,.,TRBJ1-1,.,CASSYSKMGAPGWQYTEAFF,TGTGCCAGCAGTTACTCGAAGATGGGAGCCCCGGGATGGCAGTACACTGAAGCTTTCTTT
TRBV7-2,.,TRBJ1-6,.,CASSGVRAGRGSPLHF,TGTGCCAGCAGCGGAGTCCGGGCAGGGCGGGGATCACCCCTCCACTTT
TRBV19,.,TRBJ2-5,TRBD2,CASSMIQRELIQETQYF,TGTGCCAGTAGTATGATCCAGCGGGAGCTTATCCAAGAGACCCAGTACTTC
TRBV6-5,.,TRBJ1-2,.,CASIPTLNYGYTF,TGTGCCAGCATTCCGACTTTAAACTATGGCTACACCTTC
TRBV5-1,.,TRBJ1-2,TRBD1,CASSPRRNRGVEGYTF,TGCGCCAGCAGCCCTCGAAGAAACAGGGGTGTAGAAGGCTACACCTTC
TRBV11-3,.,TRBJ1-1,.,CASSPTWARNTEAFF,TGTGCCAGCAGCCCGACCTGGGCGAGGAACACTGAAGCTTTCTTT
TRBV6-5,.,TRBJ1-4,.,CASSYEGVGTNEKLFF,TGTGCCAGCAGTTACGAGGGGGTAGGCACTAATGAAAAACTGTTTTTT
TRBV27,.,TRBJ2-1,TRBD1,CASSSRDRGRNEQFF,TGTGCCAGCAGTTCCCGGGACAGGGGGAGGAATGAGCAGTTCTTC
TRBV7-9,.,TRBJ2-1,.,CASSLEQGYNEQFF,TGTGCCAGCAGCTTAGAGCAGGGATACAATGAGCAGTTCTTC
TRBV4-3,.,TRBJ2-3,.,CASSQDRSTDTQYF,TGCGCCAGCAGCCAAGATCGGAGCACAGATACGCAGTATTTT
TRBV7-9,.,TRBJ1-5,TRBD1,CASSFSGTGGKEPQHF,TGTGCCAGCAGCTTCTCCGGGACAGGGGGTAAGGAGCCCCAGCATTTT
TRBV28,.,TRBJ2-7,TRBD1,CASSTRQGANEQYF,TGTGCCAGCAGCACTAGACAGGGGGCTAACGAGCAGTACTTC
TRBV19,.,TRBJ1-3,.,CASSIDTGNTIYF,TGTGCCAGTAGTATAGATACTGGAAACACCATATATTTT
TRBV19,.,TRBJ2-7,.,CASSIRAGTYEQYF,TGTGCCAGTAGTATCAGGGCAGGGACCTACGAGCAGTACTTC
TRBV6-5,.,TRBJ1-4,.,CASTSAGANNEKLFF,TGTGCCAGCACCTCAGCGGGGGCTAATAATGAAAAACTGTTTTTT
TRBV24-1,.,TRBJ1-2,TRBD1,CATSKTGDGYTF,TGTGCCACCAGTAAGACAGGGGATGGCTACACCTTC
TRBV10-2,.,TRBJ2-1,.,CASSGRAGEEQFF,TGCGCCAGCTCGGGCCGGGCGGGCGAGGAGCAGTTCTTC
TRBV19,.,TRBJ2-2,TRBD1,CASSPADRLERNAGELFF,TGTGCCAGTAGTCCGGCGGACAGGTTGGAGCGGAACGCCGGGGAGCTGTTTTTT
TRBV19,few,TRBJ1-2,TRBD1,CASSITAQGGNGYTF,TGTGCCAGTAGTATAACTGCGCAGGGGGGTAATGGCTACACCTTC
TRBV6-2/TRBV6-3,.,TRBJ1-1,.,CASSYTGGPGAFF,TGTGCCAGCAGTTACACGGGGGGCCCGGGAGCTTTCTTT
TRBV7-9,.,TRBJ2-3,.,CASSRGGADTQYF,TGTGCCAGCAGCCGAGGGGGGGCAGATACGCAGTATTTT
TRBV9,.,TRBJ2-5,TRBD2,CASSAQLTSGGKETQYF,TGTGCCAGCAGCGCCCAGCTTACTAGCGGGGGTAAAGAGACCCAGTACTTC